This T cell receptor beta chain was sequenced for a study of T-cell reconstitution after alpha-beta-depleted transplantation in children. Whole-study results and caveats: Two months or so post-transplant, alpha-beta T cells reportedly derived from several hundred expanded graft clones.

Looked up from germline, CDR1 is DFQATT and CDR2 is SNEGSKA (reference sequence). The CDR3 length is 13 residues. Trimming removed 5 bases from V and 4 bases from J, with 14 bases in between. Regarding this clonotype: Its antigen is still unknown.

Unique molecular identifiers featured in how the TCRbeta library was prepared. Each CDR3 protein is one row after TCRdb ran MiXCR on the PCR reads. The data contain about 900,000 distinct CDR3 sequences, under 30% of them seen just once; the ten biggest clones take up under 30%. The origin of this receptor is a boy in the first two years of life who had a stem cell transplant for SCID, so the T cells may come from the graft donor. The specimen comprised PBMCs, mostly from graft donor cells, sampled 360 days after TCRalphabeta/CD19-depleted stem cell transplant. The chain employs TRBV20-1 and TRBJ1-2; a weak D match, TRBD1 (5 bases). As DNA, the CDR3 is TGCAGTGCTCCGGTGGGGGGGGGCTATGGCTACACCTTC. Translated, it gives CSAPVGGGYGYTF.